This T cell receptor beta chain comes out of a study of T cell repertoires in cytomegalovirus infection. Study at large: Public TCR beta signatures indicated both CMV infection and matching HLA type. Study-wide findings and caveats: Carriage of CMV together with the relevant HLA was identifiable through cumulative public TCR beta family frequency. Dominating the ex vivo response were HLA-C-restricted CMV-specific TCR beta clonotypes.

MiXCR, run by TCRdb on the reads, gives a single entry per CDR3 protein. The table includes roughly 54,000 distinct CDR3 sequences, more than 25% detected once. Germline-derived CDR1 and CDR2 are LNHNV and YYDKDF (reference sequence). The V gene end was trimmed by 0 bases and the J gene end by 4 bases; junction bases not matched to a gene: 7. The CDR3 loop spans 16 amino acids. As for this clonotype: Its antigen is not identified.

The material sequenced was PBMCs, sequenced either directly or after in vitro stimulation (not recorded which). This chain uses TRBV15 with TRBJ2-7; 9 nucleotides agree with TRBD1. The sequence was obtained from a human donor in good health (CMV status not recorded). Some clones in this sample may be carry-over from other donors' samples. The CDR3 region has the DNA TGTGCCACCAGCAGAGATTCGGGACAGGGCTTTTACGAGCAGTACTTC. This encodes CATSRDSGQGFYEQYF.